The 22 T cell receptor beta chains presented below share a single source sample, sequenced in a study of technical replicates of blood from a few donors (dated by TCRdb to about 2017). The library was built by means of the immunoSEQ multiplex PCR assay. TCRdb provides this immuneACCESS table in a form limited to in-frame rearrangements. Some clones are lacking; in checked studies, under half of them reflect an unresolved V gene, and why the rest are absent is not known. Here the sample has 80,000 to 90,000 clones; roughly 94% occur a single time. Approximately 0.24% of the sample rests with the top ten. Sample: T cells isolated from PBMCs. The receptor set was obtained from a human donor in good health.

This chain uses TRBV7-9 with TRBJ1-2; 9 bases map to TRBD1. Germline CDR1 reads SEHNR; CDR2 reads FQNEAQ (reference sequence). The CDR3 is 18 amino acids. The junction had 17 bases not matched to a gene; V was cut back by 6 bases and J by 3 bases. Here the CDR3 reads CASRQGGQGRQWDYGYTF. The CDR3 DNA is TGTGCCAGCAGGCAGGGGGGACAGGGTCGTCAGTGGGACTATGGCTACACCTTC.

V is TRBV5-1 and J is TRBJ1-1, with D maybe TRBD1 (5 bases). The ends were cut back, 2 bases at V and 1 base at J, with 9 bases in the middle. The CDR3 runs to 14 residues. Germline CDR1 SGHRS, CDR2 YFSETQ. CDR3 sequence reads: CASSFGQGNTEAFF. CDR3 in DNA: TGCGCCAGCAGCTTTGGGCAGGGGAACACTGAAGCTTTCTTT.

The J gene is TRBJ2-5, the V gene TRBV5-6; D not resolved. Trimming shortened V by 4 bases and J by 1 base, and 11 bases separated the two germline ends. The CDR3 runs to 14 residues. Germline lookup yields CDR1 SGHDT and CDR2 YYEEEE. CDR3 in DNA: TGTGCCAGCAGCCTGAAACCGAGCCAAGAGACCCAGTACTTC. Protein product: CASSLKPSQETQYF.

The chain joins TRBV28 to TRBJ2-1, with a tentative D call TRBD2 (6 bases). With 8 bases removed from V and 7 bases from J, the gap between germline ends came to 21 bases. In germline, CDR1 is MDHEN, CDR2 SYDVKM. The CDR3 totals 15 residues. CDR3 region: CASRYVGEEGNEQFF. CDR3 in DNA: TGTGCCAGCCGATACGTGGGGGAGGAGGGGAATGAGCAGTTCTTC.

The chain uses TRBV11-2 and TRBJ2-7, with TRBD2 matching over 13 bases. The germline CDR1 and CDR2 sequences are SGHAT and FQNNGV. This CDR3 region has 19 residues. V lost 3 bases to trimming and J lost 0 bases; unmatched junction nucleotides: 11. The CDR3 region is CASSFLAGTSGAYSYEQYF. The DNA of the CDR3 is TGTGCCAGCAGCTTTTTAGCCGGGACTAGCGGGGCTTACTCCTACGAGCAGTACTTC. Filled out from reference TRBV11-2 and TRBJ2-7, the complete variable domain reads EAGVAQSPRYKIIEKRQSVAFWCNPISGHATLYWYQQILGQGPKLLIQFQNNGVVDDSQLPKDRFSAERLKGVDSTLKIQPAKLEDSAVYLCASSFLAGTSGAYSYEQYFGPGTRLTVT.

V gene TRBV5-1 combines with J gene TRBJ2-5; D perhaps matches TRBD1 (6 bases). Per germline, CDR1 SGHRS and CDR2 YFSETQ. This CDR3 contains 13 residues. Trimming removed 0 bases from V and 6 bases from J, with 9 bases in between. CDR3 protein: CASSLDRDQTQYF. The CDR3 region has the DNA TGCGCCAGCAGCTTGGACAGGGACCAGACCCAGTACTTC.

The J gene is TRBJ2-5, the V gene TRBV9; weak D call: TRBD2 (7 bases). This CDR3 has 13 amino acids. From germline, CDR1 is SGDLS and CDR2 YYNGEE. The germline V and J ends were trimmed by 7 bases and 5 bases, with 15 bases remaining between them. This CDR3 is CASGGAVRETQYF. In DNA form, the CDR3 reads TGTGCCAGCGGGGGGGCCGTTCGGGAGACCCAGTACTTC.

The chain combines TRBV28 with TRBJ2-3; 7 nucleotides line up with TRBD2. The CDR3 is 18 amino acids. Germline CDR1 is MDHEN and CDR2 is SYDVKM. The junction had 16 bases not matched to a gene; V was cut back by 7 bases and J by 0 bases. The CDR3 reads CASTYPGTILTSTDTQYF. In DNA, the CDR3 is TGTGCCAGCACCTATCCAGGGACTATTCTCACTAGCACAGATACGCAGTATTTT.

This chain joins TRBV11-2 and TRBJ1-1; D call uncertain. The CDR3 sequence is 13 residues long. With 4 bases removed from V and 3 bases from J, the gap between germline ends came to 9 bases. In germline, CDR1 is SGHAT, CDR2 FQNNGV. CDR3 in amino acids: CASSYFRYTEAFF. The CDR3, as DNA: TGTGCCAGCAGCTACTTCAGGTACACTGAAGCTTTCTTT. Supplemented by reference TRBV11-2 and TRBJ1-1, the full variable domain reads EAGVAQSPRYKIIEKRQSVAFWCNPISGHATLYWYQQILGQGPKLLIQFQNNGVVDDSQLPKDRFSAERLKGVDSTLKIQPAKLEDSAVYLCASSYFRYTEAFFGQGTRLTVV.

The V call is TRBV11-3, the J call TRBJ1-1; the D is unclear. Germline CDR1 reads SGHNT; CDR2 reads YENEEA. The CDR3 has 17 residues. The V gene lost 5 bases and the J gene lost 1 base, with 20 bases spanning the gap. In DNA, the CDR3 is TGTGCCAGCAGCCGACTGGGAGGGTGGGAGCCGAACACTGAAGCTTTCTTT. This gives the protein CASSRLGGWEPNTEAFF.

The rearrangement links TRBV10-3 to TRBJ2-4; a weak D match, TRBD2 (5 bases). The CDR3 covers 14 residues. Germline CDR1 reads ENHRY; CDR2 reads SYGVKD. V lost 3 bases and J lost 5, with 11 bases in between. The CDR3: CAISDGESQNIQYF. In nucleotides, the CDR3 is TGTGCCATCAGTGACGGGGAGAGCCAAAACATTCAGTACTTC.

This chain joins TRBV27 and TRBJ2-7; D possibly corresponds to TRBD2 (5 bases). Germline CDR1 reads MNHEY; CDR2 reads SMNVEV (reference sequence). The CDR3 is 16 amino acids. The V and J ends lost 0 bases and 0 bases respectively, with 12 bases between them. The CDR3, as DNA: TGTGCCAGCAGTTTATCGTGGGAGCGGAGCTCCTACGAGCAGTACTTC. Protein sequence: CASSLSWERSSYEQYF.

V is TRBV28 and J is TRBJ2-3; 12 bases line up with TRBD2. The length of the CDR3 is 17 residues. The germline V gene has CDR1 MDHEN and CDR2 SYDVKM. J was trimmed by 3 bases and V by 8 bases; bases with no gene match: 12. CDR3 sequence: CASHSLLAGGGTDTQYF. Here the CDR3 DNA reads TGTGCCAGCCATTCCTTACTAGCGGGAGGAGGGACAGATACGCAGTATTTT. Together with reference TRBV28 and TRBJ2-3, the CDR3 gives the full variable domain: DVKVTQSSRYLVKRTGEKVFLECVQDMDHENMFWYRQDPGLGLRLIYFSYDVKMKEKGDIPEGYSVSREKKERFSLILESASTNQTSMYLCASHSLLAGGGTDTQYFGPGTRLTVL.

The chain carries TRBV30 and TRBJ1-2; D is undetermined. CDR1 GTSNPN and CDR2 SVGIG come from the germline V gene (reference sequence). The CDR3 is 11 residues long. Trimming took off 7 bases at V and 8 bases at J, with 14 bases between the two ends. Here the CDR3 DNA reads TGTGCCTCTGAAAGCGACCAGGGCTACACCTTC. The encoded protein is CASESDQGYTF.

The V call is TRBV20-1, the J call TRBJ2-7; D is unresolved. The CDR3 loop spans 11 amino acids. V gave up 2 bases and J gave up 6 bases, with 8 bases separating them. Germline-derived CDR1 and CDR2 are DFQATT and SNEGSKA (reference sequence). The CDR3 region is CSARYRGEQYF. The CDR3 nucleotides read TGCAGTGCTAGATATAGAGGCGAGCAGTACTTC.

J is TRBJ2-5 and V is TRBV7-3, with no clear D. The germline V gene encodes CDR1 SGHTA and CDR2 FQGTGA. This CDR3 region has 14 residues. V was clipped by 4 bases and J by 7 bases, with 16 bases between them. CDR3 region: CASSYDNSPGTQYF. CDR3 coding DNA: TGTGCCAGCAGCTACGATAACTCCCCGGGGACCCAGTACTTC.

The chain has TRBV5-1 and TRBJ2-7; 8 nucleotides match TRBD1. Germline CDR1 SGHRS, CDR2 YFSETQ. The CDR3 contains 14 residues. Trimming at V came to 4 bases and at J to 6 bases, leaving 9 bases not matched to a gene. The CDR3: CASSPDRVRVEQYF. CDR3 DNA: TGCGCCAGCAGCCCGGACAGGGTCAGGGTCGAGCAGTACTTC.

The chain links TRBV11-2 to TRBJ2-2, with a possible D match to TRBD2 (5 bases). The CDR3 length is 17 residues. The V end was cut by 5 bases, the J end by 0 bases, with 16 bases between. Germline CDR1 SGHAT, CDR2 FQNNGV. The CDR3 DNA sequence: TGTGCCAGCAGCGTAGGGTTCAAGCGGCCGAACACCGGGGAGCTGTTTTTT. It is translated as CASSVGFKRPNTGELFF.

The gene calls are TRBV27 and TRBJ2-3; the match to TRBD2 covers 11 bases. CDR1 and CDR2 (germline): MNHEY, SMNVEV (reference sequence). With 5 bases clipped from V and 5 bases from J, the junction kept 6 bases outside the gene matches. This CDR3 contains 15 residues. The CDR3 spells CASSPWTSGQDTQYF. CDR3 DNA: TGTGCCAGCAGTCCCTGGACTAGCGGGCAAGATACGCAGTATTTT.

This chain links TRBV27 with TRBJ2-7, with TRBD2 identical over 7 bases. The CDR3 extends over 15 amino acids. The J segment lost 0 bases and the V segment lost 6 bases, leaving 8 bases of the junction unmatched. CDR1 and CDR2 (germline): MNHEY, SMNVEV (reference sequence). CDR3: CASSPSGASSYEQYF. In DNA form, the CDR3 reads TGTGCCAGCAGCCCAAGCGGGGCGAGCTCCTACGAGCAGTACTTC.

The genes are TRBV5-5 and TRBJ2-7, with 9 positions matching TRBD2. The J segment lost 1 base and the V segment lost 4 bases, leaving 12 bases of the junction unmatched. Germline CDR1 and CDR2: SGHKS and YYEKEE (reference sequence). CDR3 size: 17 residues. The CDR3 here is CASSLGLAGFLSYEQYF. In DNA form, the CDR3 reads TGTGCCAGCAGCCTGGGGCTAGCGGGGTTCCTATCCTACGAGCAGTACTTC.

This rearrangement joins TRBV18 to TRBJ2-7; 8 nucleotides line up with TRBD1. The length of the CDR3 is 13 residues. From germline, CDR1 is KGHSH and CDR2 LQKENI. Losses at the gene ends were 3 bases for V and 6 bases for J; bases not matched to a gene: 4. The CDR3, as DNA: TGTGCCAGCTCACCCACAGGGGGTTTCGAGCAGTACTTC. Residues: CASSPTGGFEQYF.